This paragraph reports one TCR beta chain. The record originates from a study of identifying expanded T cells in peripheral blood. This CDR3 is 15 amino acids long. CDR1 MDHEN and CDR2 SYDVKM come from the germline V gene. V dropped 6 bases and J dropped 2; count of bases not matched to a gene: 7. During the collection period, no donor immune events like infections were recorded. Here immunoSEQ multiplex PCR was the method, and the copy in TCRdb shows in-frame clones only, minus some. Of approximately 100,000 clones in the sample, around 90% were seen once. This TCR was recovered from a person between 18 and 69 years old in good health. Sequences were obtained from blood. The rearrangement links TRBV28 to TRBJ1-5; 7 positions match TRBD1. The CDR3 here is CASSPGQMRNQPQHF. The CDR3 nucleotides are TGTGCCAGCAGCCCGGGACAGATGCGCAATCAGCCCCAGCATTTT.